The 27 T cell receptor beta chains reported below all come from one sample, sequenced in a study of blood T cell repertoires in COVID-19. Libraries were prepared by immunoSEQ multiplex PCR; TCRdb keeps only in-frame clonotypes and omits some of them. The table records roughly 200,000 clones, 87% of them present only once. Sequenced material: peripheral blood. The receptors were gathered from a woman aged 18-29 years who had recovered from COVID-19.

This clone turned up a few times. J is TRBJ1-1 and V is TRBV3-1 (or the pseudogene TRBV3-2); tentatively, D is TRBD1 (6 bases). This CDR3 spans 15 amino acids. In germline, CDR1 is LGHDT, CDR2 YNNKEL (reference sequence). Trimming stripped 4 bases from V and 2 bases from J, with 14 bases between. The CDR3 protein is CASSRSRGFNTEAFF. The CDR3 DNA is TGTGCCAGCAGCCGCTCCAGGGGATTCAACACTGAAGCTTTCTTT.

The V call is TRBV2, the J call TRBJ2-6; tentative D call: TRBD2 (5 bases). The CDR3 is 14 amino acids. Trimming shortened V by 7 bases and J by 0 bases, and 7 bases separated the two germline ends. CDR1 is SNHLY and CDR2 is FYNNEI in the germline V gene. The CDR3 nucleotides are TGTGCCAGCAAGGAGGTCTCTGGGGCCAACGTCCTGACTTTC. Its translation is CASKEVSGANVLTF.

This chain links TRBV4-1 with TRBJ2-1, with 8 positions matching TRBD1. Germline V lookup: CDR1 MGHRA, CDR2 YSYEKL. With V trimmed by 6 bases and J by 4 bases, 2 bases remained unmatched. CDR3 length: 13 residues. The CDR3 DNA sequence: TGCGCCAGCAGTGGGACAGGTTACAATGAGCAGTTCTTC. It is translated as CASSGTGYNEQFF.

This chain joins TRBV5-1 and TRBJ1-2; D uncertain. The CDR3 is 15 amino acids. The germline V gene has CDR1 SGHRS and CDR2 YFSETQ. Trimming removed 0 bases from V and 2 bases from J, with 11 bases in between. In DNA form, the CDR3 reads TGCGCCAGCAGCTTGGAGGGAGATACCAACTATGGCTACACCTTC. Its translation is CASSLEGDTNYGYTF.

The rearrangement links TRBV12-3 or TRBV12-4 to TRBJ2-7; TRBD1 might be the D (6 bases). The ends were cut back, 5 bases at V and 4 bases at J, with 12 bases in the middle. The CDR3 spans 13 residues. CDR3 DNA: TGTGCCAGCAGTCAGGGGTCTCCGTACGAGCAGTACTTC. Protein sequence: CASSQGSPYEQYF.

The chain carries TRBV5-1 and TRBJ2-5, with 7 bases fitting TRBD2. The V gene's germline CDR1 is SGHRS and CDR2 YFSETQ. Losses at the gene ends were 2 bases for V and 1 base for J; bases not matched to a gene: 5. The CDR3 is made up of 15 amino acids. The CDR3 loop is CASSFGGIRQETQYF. CDR3 bases: TGCGCCAGCAGCTTCGGGGGGATCCGCCAAGAGACCCAGTACTTC.

Concerning this clone itself: The same CDR3 is also encoded by other DNA sequences in this sample. The V gene is TRBV2, the J gene TRBJ2-5, with 11 bases matching TRBD2. The CDR3 covers 14 residues. Germline assignment: CDR1 SNHLY and CDR2 FYNNEI. V dropped 4 bases and J dropped 5; count of bases not matched to a gene: 3. The CDR3 spells CASSGLAGWETQYF. CDR3 nucleotide sequence: TGTGCCAGCAGTGGACTAGCGGGATGGGAGACCCAGTACTTC. Full variable domain (outside the CDR3, taken from reference TRBV2 and TRBJ2-5): EPEVTQTPSHQVTQMGQEVILRCVPISNHLYFYWYRQILGQKVEFLVSFYNNEISEKSEIFDDQFSVERPDGSNFTLKIRSTKLEDSAMYFCASSGLAGWETQYFGPGTRLLVL.

This clone was seen just once. The chain employs TRBV24-1 and TRBJ2-3; 12 positions agree with TRBD2. V lost 3 bases to trimming and J lost 2 bases; unmatched junction nucleotides: 8. Germline CDR1 KGHDR, CDR2 SFDVKD. This CDR3 is built from 18 residues. CDR3 sequence (DNA): TGTGCCACCAGTGATCCTAAGACTAGCGGGGGCCCCACAGATACGCAGTATTTT. It codes for CATSDPKTSGGPTDTQYF.

V and J are TRBV6-5 and TRBJ1-1; D possibly corresponds to TRBD1 (6 bases). Germline V lookup: CDR1 MNHEY, CDR2 SVGAGI. The CDR3 totals 14 residues. Trimming removed 7 bases from V and 1 base from J, with 13 bases in between. The CDR3 is CASNPQGSNTEAFF. CDR3 nucleotides: TGTGCCAGCAATCCACAGGGCTCGAACACTGAAGCTTTCTTT.

The chain links TRBV4-2 to TRBJ1-1; perhaps TRBD1 as D (5 bases). Trimming removed 4 bases at V and 1 base at J, with 7 bases between. Germline CDR1 is LGHNA and CDR2 is YNFKEQ. The CDR3 loop spans 13 amino acids. The CDR3 region has the DNA TGTGCCAGCAGCCGTACAGGGAACACTGAAGCTTTCTTT. It codes for CASSRTGNTEAFF.

The chain is built from TRBV6-5 and TRBJ2-7; a possible D gene is TRBD1 (6 bases). V dropped 2 bases and J dropped 4 bases, with 9 bases sitting between them. The CDR3 totals 13 residues. The germline V gene has CDR1 MNHEY and CDR2 SVGAGI. The CDR3 region has the DNA TGTGCCAGCAGTTACGCGACAGGATACGAGCAGTACGTC. Translating it yields CASSYATGYEQYV.

The count of this clone is one. The chain recombines TRBV9 with TRBJ2-5, with 8 bases matching TRBD2. V shed 2 bases, J shed 1 base, and the junction held 4 bases outside the gene matches. Germline lookup yields CDR1 SGDLS and CDR2 YYNGEE. This CDR3 has 15 residues. The chain's CDR3 is CASSVSSGFQETQYF. The CDR3, as DNA: TGTGCCAGCAGCGTTTCTAGCGGGTTCCAAGAGACCCAGTACTTC.

This clone was recorded at least ten times. The chain employs TRBV30 and TRBJ2-7; tentatively, D is TRBD2 (6 bases). Germline V gives CDR1 GTSNPN, CDR2 SVGIG (reference sequence). The CDR3 sequence is 14 residues long. Trimming left V 2 bases short and J 0 bases short, with 11 bases between. The CDR3 sequence: CAWSRSGTSYEQYV. In DNA form, the CDR3 reads TGTGCCTGGAGTCGTAGCGGCACCTCCTACGAGCAGTACGTC.

The chain has TRBV4-3 and TRBJ2-1; possibly TRBD2 for D (5 bases). This CDR3 comprises 18 residues. The V gene lost 1 base and the J gene lost 4 bases, with 20 bases spanning the gap. CDR1 is LGHNA and CDR2 is YSLEER in the germline V gene. CDR3 DNA sequence: TGCGCCAGCAGCCAAGGTTTGCGTGGCGGGCAAATTTACAATGAGCAGTTCTTC. This translates into CASSQGLRGGQIYNEQFF.

The chain couples TRBV7-8 to TRBJ2-3; maybe TRBD1 (6 bases). With 7 bases removed from V and 4 bases from J, the gap between germline ends came to 15 bases. The CDR3 is 14 amino acids. Germline V gene lookup returns CDR1 SGHVS and CDR2 FQNEAQ. CDR3 amino acids: CASNHPGAADTQYF. CDR3 coding DNA: TGTGCCAGCAACCACCCAGGGGCGGCAGATACGCAGTATTTT.

In its sample, this clone was seen a few times. The sample holds other DNA sequences that translate to the same CDR3. Here the CDR3 DNA reads TGTGCCAGCAGCTTGGGACTAGCGGGAGGATCCACAGATACGCAGTATTTT. Translating it yields CASSLGLAGGSTDTQYF. The V gene is TRBV13, the J gene TRBJ2-3, with TRBD2 identical over 15 bases. The J segment lost 2 bases and the V segment lost 3 bases, leaving 3 bases of the junction unmatched. The CDR3 covers 17 residues. Germline V gene data show CDR1 as PRHDT and CDR2 as FYEKMQ (reference sequence).

V gene TRBV4-1 combines with J gene TRBJ2-7; the match to TRBD2 covers 9 bases. Germline CDR1 and CDR2: MGHRA and YSYEKL. V shed 0 bases and J 1 base; nucleotides not matched to a gene: 7. This CDR3 spans 17 amino acids. The CDR3 nucleotides are TGCGCCAGCAGCCAAGATTTTCTAGCGGGGATGTCCTACGAGCAGTACGTC. Its translation: CASSQDFLAGMSYEQYV.

This chain links TRBV12-3 or TRBV12-4 with TRBJ1-1, with a possible D match to TRBD1 (5 bases). The ends were cut back, 8 bases at V and 1 base at J, with 11 bases in the middle. CDR3 size: 13 residues. This CDR3 reads CASWGETNTEAFF. CDR3 sequence (DNA): TGTGCCAGCTGGGGGGAGACGAACACTGAAGCTTTCTTT.

The gene calls are TRBV5-4 and TRBJ2-2; D is unresolved. Trimming pared 5 bases from V and 4 bases from J, leaving 12 bases between. Germline V gives CDR1 SGHNT, CDR2 YYREEE (reference sequence). The CDR3 has 14 residues. CDR3 sequence (DNA): TGTGCCAGCAGACAAGGTACTACCACCGGGGAGCTGTTTTTT. This encodes CASRQGTTTGELFF.

The V and J genes are TRBV6-5 and TRBJ1-1; 7 bases line up with TRBD1. There are 16 residues in the CDR3. Looked up from germline, CDR1 is MNHEY and CDR2 is SVGAGI. Trimming at V came to 3 bases and at J to 4 bases, leaving 11 bases not matched to a gene. The CDR3 coding sequence is TGTGCCAGCAGTTATACTACGACAGGGCTGAGCACTGAAGCTTTCTTT. This sequence encodes CASSYTTTGLSTEAFF.

The count of this clone is one. The chain combines TRBV20-1 with TRBJ2-1; the match to TRBD2 covers 7 bases. The CDR3 loop spans 14 amino acids. Germline CDR1 reads DFQATT; CDR2 reads SNEGSKA (reference sequence). V was pared by 3 bases and J by 2 bases, with 4 bases of the junction left unmatched. In DNA, the CDR3 is TGCAGTGCTAGTCGGGAGGCCGCCTACAATGAGCAGTTCTTC. It translates to CSASREAAYNEQFF.

CDR3: CASRKLAGESDEQYV. CDR3 nucleotide sequence: TGTGCCAGCAGGAAACTAGCGGGAGAGAGCGACGAGCAGTACGTC. The genes are TRBV7-2 and TRBJ2-7, with TRBD2 identical over 11 bases. The junction had 9 bases not matched to a gene; V was cut back by 6 bases and J by 5 bases. This CDR3 has 15 amino acids. CDR1 and CDR2 (germline): SGHTA, FQGNSA.

This rearrangement joins TRBV28 to TRBJ1-5; D may be TRBD1 (5 bases). The CDR3 extends over 12 amino acids. Between the trimmed V and J ends, which lost 4 bases and 7 bases, there was a span of 8 bases. Per germline, CDR1 MDHEN and CDR2 SYDVKM. The CDR3 reads CASSSGLQPQHF. The DNA for the CDR3 is TGTGCCAGCAGTTCAGGGTTACAGCCCCAGCATTTT.

The gene calls are TRBV6-1 and TRBJ1-1; 7 positions agree with TRBD1. Germline lookup yields CDR1 MNHNS and CDR2 SASEGT. The CDR3 sequence is 15 residues long. The V gene end was trimmed by 5 bases and the J gene end by 4 bases; junction bases not matched to a gene: 10. The CDR3 loop reads CASSSEGAVGTEAFF. The CDR3 bases are TGTGCCAGCAGTTCTGAGGGGGCGGTTGGCACTGAAGCTTTCTTT.

The V and J genes are TRBV3-1 (or the pseudogene TRBV3-2) and TRBJ1-5; 8 bases fit TRBD1. Trimming removed 2 bases from V and 6 bases from J; junction bases left unmatched: 3. The germline CDR1 and CDR2 sequences are LGHDT and YNNKEL (reference sequence). The CDR3 loop spans 14 amino acids. This CDR3 reads CASSQITGGQPQHF. The DNA of the CDR3 is TGTGCCAGCAGCCAAATCACAGGGGGTCAGCCCCAGCATTTT.

The rearrangement links TRBV7-9 to TRBJ2-1, with TRBD1 identical over 8 bases. The CDR3 totals 14 residues. The V and J ends lost 1 base and 9 bases, in that order; junction bases with no gene match: 5. CDR1 and CDR2 (germline): SEHNR, FQNEAQ (reference sequence). CDR3 bases: TGTGCCAGCAGCTTAGGCAGGGGGCATAGTGAGCAGTTCTTC. Amino acid sequence: CASSLGRGHSEQFF.

The rearrangement joins TRBV7-6 to TRBJ2-7; 9 bases line up with TRBD2. CDR1 and CDR2 (germline): SGHVS, FNYEAQ. V dropped 1 base and J dropped 4; count of bases not matched to a gene: 5. There are 15 residues in the CDR3. DNA for the CDR3: TGTGCCAGCAGCTTAGTAGGCGGGGGGGCATACGAGCAGTACTTC. Protein product: CASSLVGGGAYEQYF. The full variable domain, in which reference TRBV7-6 and TRBJ2-7 provide the parts outside the CDR3, is GAGVSQSPRYKVTKRGQDVALRCDPISGHVSLYWYRQALGQGPEFLTYFNYEAQQDKSGLPNDRFSAERPEGSISTLTIQRTEQRDSAMYRCASSLVGGGAYEQYFGPGTRLTVT.